A single sample is the source of the 29 T cell receptor beta chains below, sequenced in a study of T cells in Graves' hyperthyroidism and ophthalmopathy. Using RNA transcripts as the source, TCR beta CDR3 regions were amplified. The primer set for the first-round RT-PCR of the TCR CDR3 was HTBI. TCRdb processed the multiplex PCR reads anew with MiXCR; each CDR3 protein has one entry. The data contain a few hundred thousand distinct CDR3 sequences, around 16% of them singletons. The specimen was blood. Receptors originate from a woman in her twenties or thirties with Graves' hyperthyroidism.

This clonotype was counted between two and nine times. This chain links TRBV5-4 with TRBJ2-3; tentative D call: TRBD1 (5 bases). Germline CDR1 and CDR2: SGHNT and YYREEE (reference sequence). The CDR3 is 13 residues long. Trimming cost V 4 bases and J 1 base, with 7 bases left between them. CDR3 coding DNA: TGTGCCAGCAGCGAGACAGGCACAGATACGCAGTATTTT. This codes for CASSETGTDTQYF.

Points on this clonotype: At one boundary the junction diverges from the germline segment, which might be a read error. The gene calls are TRBV6-2 or TRBV6-3 and TRBJ2-1, with TRBD2 matching over 8 bases. The germline V gene encodes CDR1 MNHEY and CDR2 SVGEGT. The CDR3 consists of 19 residues. The CDR3, as DNA: TGTGCCAGCATCACCTTAGCGGGACGTCCCATTCTTGCCTACAATGAGCAGTCCTTC. Protein: CASITLAGRPILAYNEQSF.

The sample holds many counts of this clonotype. The chain joins TRBV3-1 to TRBJ2-1; 11 bases are shared with TRBD2. The CDR3 runs 16 residues. The J segment lost 7 bases and the V segment lost 6 bases, leaving 11 bases of the junction unmatched. From germline, CDR1 is LGHDT and CDR2 YNNKEL (reference sequence). The CDR3: CASRSTSGGTKNEQFF. The CDR3 bases are TGTGCCAGCAGATCCACTAGCGGGGGTACAAAGAATGAGCAGTTCTTC.

This clonotype was seen a handful of times. The genes are TRBV29-1 and TRBJ2-5; TRBD2 agrees at 12 bases. Losses at the gene ends were 0 bases for V and 4 bases for J; bases not matched to a gene: 3. This CDR3 spans 15 amino acids. In germline, CDR1 is SQVTM, CDR2 ANQGSEA. CDR3 in amino acids: CSVEDLAGGGETQYF. The CDR3 bases are TGCAGCGTTGAAGATCTAGCGGGAGGGGGAGAGACCCAGTACTTC. The full variable domain, its missing parts supplied by reference TRBV29-1 and TRBJ2-5, is SAVISQKPSRDICQRGTSLTIQCQVDSQVTMMFWYRQQPGQSLTLIATANQGSEATYESGFVIDKFPISRPNLTFSTLTVSNMSPEDSSIYLCSVEDLAGGGETQYFGPGTRLLVL.

This clonotype was observed at least ten times. The chain has TRBV20-1 and TRBJ2-3, with 9 bases identical to TRBD2. The germline CDR1 and CDR2 sequences are DFQATT and SNEGSKA (reference sequence). This CDR3 comprises 14 residues. V lost 3 bases and J lost 2; bases outside the gene matches: 3. The CDR3 nucleotides are TGCAGTGCTAGTGCTAGCGGGAACACAGATACGCAGTATTTT. Translating gives CSASASGNTDTQYF.

This clonotype was picked up many times. V usage is TRBV28 and J usage is TRBJ2-3; 7 bases align to TRBD1. The CDR3 consists of 15 residues. After removal of 5 bases from V and 6 bases from J, the junction contained 11 bases not matched to a gene. Germline V lookup: CDR1 MDHEN, CDR2 SYDVKM. The CDR3: CASSRTLGTVDTQYF. The CDR3 nucleotides read TGTGCCAGCAGTAGAACTCTAGGGACAGTGGATACGCAGTATTTT. The whole variable domain, filled in from reference TRBV28 and TRBJ2-3, reads DVKVTQSSRYLVKRTGEKVFLECVQDMDHENMFWYRQDPGLGLRLIYFSYDVKMKEKGDIPEGYSVSREKKERFSLILESASTNQTSMYLCASSRTLGTVDTQYFGPGTRLTVL.

Details on this clonotype: A much bigger clone sits one base away, suggesting this may be a read error. This chain uses TRBV11-2 with TRBJ1-2; the D is unclear. The germline CDR1 and CDR2 sequences are SGHAT and FQNNGV. This CDR3 is built from 15 residues. Trimming cost V 5 bases and J 10 bases, with 23 bases left between them. The CDR3 nucleotides read TGTGCCAGCAGCCCCCAGGACCTCGAGATTCCCCACTACACCTTC. Amino acids: CASSPQDLEIPHYTF.

This clonotype was seen ten or more times. The chain has TRBV28 and TRBJ2-7, with D possibly TRBD2 on 6 matching bases. The CDR3 runs 12 residues. The germline V gene has CDR1 MDHEN and CDR2 SYDVKM. Trimming shortened V by 6 bases and J by 9 bases, and 15 bases separated the two germline ends. CDR3 DNA: TGTGCCAGCAGCCCCTTGGTCGGGGGGCAGTACTTC. Its translation is CASSPLVGGQYF.

The chain has TRBV5-6 and TRBJ2-3; 7 bases align to TRBD2. The V segment lost 6 bases and the J segment 2 bases; nucleotides outside the gene matches: 12. The CDR3 spans 16 residues. Germline values: CDR1 SGHDT, CDR2 YYEEEE. CDR3 in amino acids: CASTPWTSSVTDTQYF. The CDR3 DNA reads TGTGCCAGCACGCCTTGGACTAGTTCTGTCACAGATACGCAGTATTTT.

The chain recombines TRBV19 with TRBJ2-1, with D perhaps matching TRBD1 (5 bases). This CDR3 comprises 12 residues. The V gene lost 3 bases and the J gene lost 12 bases, with 12 bases spanning the gap. Germline assignment: CDR1 LNHDA and CDR2 SQIVND (reference sequence). The CDR3 DNA sequence: TGTGCCAGTAGTATCGACGGCCAGGGGCAGTTCTTC. It translates to CASSIDGQGQFF.

As regards this clonotype: The junction shows a germline mismatch at one end, possibly a read error. This chain uses TRBV5-1 with TRBJ2-2; no clear D gene. Germline assignment: CDR1 SGHRS and CDR2 YFSETQ. CDR3 length: 15 amino acids. The CDR3 nucleotides are TGTGCCAGCACTCAAGGATTAGGGTTCGGCGGGGAGCTGTTTTTT. Protein product: CASTQGLGFGGELFF.

This clonotype occurred many times. The chain carries TRBV7-8 and TRBJ2-1, with 8 bases that match TRBD1. Germline trimming cut 3 bases from V and 5 bases from J; bases unmatched to any gene: 3. CDR1 is SGHVS, CDR2 FQNEAQ, per germline. The CDR3 sequence is 14 residues long. The chain's CDR3 is CASSFGTGNNEQFF. The DNA of the CDR3 is TGTGCCAGCAGCTTTGGGACAGGTAACAATGAGCAGTTCTTC.

This clonotype showed up many times. The gene calls are TRBV20-1 and TRBJ2-3; D unclear. Germline V lookup: CDR1 DFQATT, CDR2 SNEGSKA (reference sequence). Trimming removed 8 bases at V and 4 bases at J, with 13 bases between. This CDR3 has 12 residues. CDR3 sequence reads: CSRSYAPDTQYF. The CDR3 DNA is TGCAGTCGCTCTTACGCCCCAGATACGCAGTATTTT.

This clonotype was picked up many times. CDR3 sequence (DNA): TGTGCCAGCAACGGACAGGGGTATCCTGAAGCTTTCTTT. This sequence encodes CASNGQGYPEAFF. The chain carries TRBV12-3 or TRBV12-4 and TRBJ1-1; 9 bases fit TRBD1. With 7 bases clipped from V and 6 bases from J, the junction kept 6 bases outside the gene matches. The CDR3 runs to 13 residues.

This clonotype was seen repeatedly, ten times or more. The chain joins TRBV9 to TRBJ2-1; 7 bases are a match to TRBD2. The V gene's germline CDR1 is SGDLS and CDR2 YYNGEE. The V and J ends lost 4 bases and 1 base, in that order; junction bases with no gene match: 14. The CDR3 sequence is 18 residues long. CDR3 bases: TGTGCCAGCAGCACCCGCGGCTCTGACGGGAGGTCCTACAATGAGCAGTTCTTC. Protein sequence: CASSTRGSDGRSYNEQFF.

This clonotype was picked up many times. This sequence joins TRBV2 and TRBJ1-5, with TRBD1 matching over 7 bases. The ends lost 6 bases at V and 4 bases at J; junction bases unmatched: 6. Germline CDR1 SNHLY, CDR2 FYNNEI. The CDR3 is 14 residues long. CDR3 sequence (DNA): TGTGCCAGCAGCATGAGACAGGGAAATCAGCCCCAGCATTTT. This gives the protein CASSMRQGNQPQHF.

This clonotype was seen repeatedly, ten times or more. The V call is TRBV6-1, the J call TRBJ2-5; D is ambiguous. CDR1 MNHNS and CDR2 SASEGT come from the germline V gene. Trimming took 5 bases from V and 2 from J, leaving 15 bases between them. The CDR3 sequence is 15 residues long. CDR3 in DNA: TGTGCCAGCAGTACCGGGTCAGGTCTACAAGAGACCCAGTACTTC. Translated: CASSTGSGLQETQYF.

The V gene is TRBV19, the J gene TRBJ2-4; TRBD1 matches at 7 bases. CDR1 is LNHDA and CDR2 is SQIVND in the germline V gene (reference sequence). The CDR3 has 17 residues. Trimming at V came to 4 bases and at J to 0 bases, leaving 9 bases not matched to a gene. The CDR3 region is CASSTPGQAIAKNIQYF. The CDR3 nucleotides read TGTGCCAGTAGTACGCCCGGACAGGCGATAGCCAAAAACATTCAGTACTTC.

This clonotype turned up a few times. This chain connects TRBV20-1 to TRBJ2-3; TRBD2 might be the D (7 bases). The germline V gene has CDR1 DFQATT and CDR2 SNEGSKA (reference sequence). The CDR3 spans 15 residues. Trimming took 1 base from V and 4 from J, leaving 15 bases between them. Here the CDR3 DNA reads TGCAGTGCTAGAGCGTTGGGGGGGCTCTCAGATACGCAGTATTTT. Translating gives CSARALGGLSDTQYF.

This clonotype was picked up a small number of times. The rearrangement joins TRBV24-1 to TRBJ2-7, with TRBD2 matching 9 bases. V gave up 3 bases and J gave up 1 base; unmatched junction bases: 12. The CDR3 has 18 amino acids. Germline V lookup: CDR1 KGHDR, CDR2 SFDVKD. The CDR3 protein is CATSDTDWREGRSYEQYF. The DNA of the CDR3 is TGTGCCACCAGTGATACTGACTGGCGGGAGGGCCGATCCTACGAGCAGTACTTC.

This sequence joins TRBV3-1 and TRBJ2-1; 7 bases are shared with TRBD2. This CDR3 has 18 residues. Germline V gene sequence: CDR1 LGHDT, CDR2 YNNKEL (reference sequence). The V gene end was trimmed by 0 bases and the J gene end by 4 bases; junction bases not matched to a gene: 12. The CDR3 sequence is CASSQDFSGPRDYNEQFF. CDR3 coding DNA: TGTGCCAGCAGCCAAGATTTTAGCGGGCCGCGAGATTACAATGAGCAGTTCTTC.

This clonotype was counted at least ten times. V and J are TRBV10-2 and TRBJ1-1, with TRBD1 as a possible D gene (5 bases). Germline CDR1 is WSHSY and CDR2 is SAAADI. The CDR3 loop spans 15 amino acids. The V and J ends lost 3 bases and 3 bases respectively, with 14 bases between them. CDR3 nucleotide sequence: TGCGCCAGCAGTGATAGGGGAAGAGGGGACACTGAAGCTTTCTTT. This translates into CASSDRGRGDTEAFF.

In this sample, this clonotype turned up many times. This CDR3 is CASSTGTGKNSPLHF. CDR3 sequence (DNA): TGTGCCAGCAGTACTGGGACAGGGAAAAATTCACCCCTCCACTTT. The V gene is TRBV12-3 or TRBV12-4, the J gene TRBJ1-6, with 9 bases that match TRBD1. This CDR3 comprises 15 residues. The junction had 6 bases not matched to a gene; V was cut back by 5 bases and J by 7 bases.

This clonotype was counted at least ten times. The rearrangement joins TRBV7-9 to TRBJ2-7, with a possible D match to TRBD1 (5 bases). The V gene lost 1 base and the J gene lost 6 bases, with 13 bases spanning the gap. This CDR3 is built from 14 residues. Germline assignment: CDR1 SEHNR and CDR2 FQNEAQ (reference sequence). CDR3 residues: CASSLVPNRREQYF. The CDR3 region has the DNA TGTGCCAGCAGCTTAGTCCCTAACAGGCGCGAGCAGTACTTC.

The J gene is TRBJ2-1, the V gene TRBV5-5, with D perhaps matching TRBD2 (5 bases). CDR1 is SGHKS, CDR2 YYEKEE, per germline (reference sequence). The CDR3 runs 18 residues. Trimming shortened V by 4 bases and J by 6 bases, and 26 bases separated the two germline ends. CDR3 sequence (DNA): TGTGCCAGCAGCCCCTCCGGAGGATATGGACTGGGAATCAATGAGCAGTTCTTC. Translated: CASSPSGGYGLGINEQFF. The complete variable domain, with remaining parts taken from reference TRBV5-5 and TRBJ2-1, reads DAGVTQSPTHLIKTRGQQVTLRCSPISGHKSVSWYQQVLGQGPQFIFQYYEKEERGRGNFPDRFSARQFPNYSSELNVNALLLGDSALYLCASSPSGGYGLGINEQFFGPGTRLTVL.

Many counts were recorded for this clonotype. J is TRBJ2-1 and V is TRBV30; a possible D gene is TRBD1 (6 bases). V was clipped by 5 bases and J by 2 bases, with 7 bases between them. Germline lookup yields CDR1 GTSNPN and CDR2 SVGIG (reference sequence). This CDR3 is 12 amino acids long. The CDR3 spells CAWGTTYNEQFF. CDR3 sequence (DNA): TGTGCCTGGGGGACAACCTACAATGAGCAGTTCTTC.

This chain uses TRBV6-1 with TRBJ2-2; 12 bases are shared with TRBD1. The CDR3 has 15 residues. Germline values: CDR1 MNHNS, CDR2 SASEGT. J gave up 5 bases and V 7 bases, and 5 bases lay outside the gene matches. DNA for the CDR3: TGTGCCAGCACCCCGGGACAGGGGGCAACCGGGGAGCTGTTTTTT. Translation: CASTPGQGATGELFF.

This clonotype was recorded at least ten times. The chain uses TRBV11-2 and TRBJ2-3, with no clear D. In germline, CDR1 is SGHAT, CDR2 FQNNGV. Trimming removed 2 bases at V and 2 bases at J, with 8 bases between. The CDR3 spans 14 residues. The CDR3 protein is CASSLNLLTDTQYF. In nucleotides, the CDR3 is TGTGCCAGCAGCTTAAACTTACTCACAGATACGCAGTATTTT. Full variable domain (rest looked up from reference TRBV11-2 and TRBJ2-3): EAGVAQSPRYKIIEKRQSVAFWCNPISGHATLYWYQQILGQGPKLLIQFQNNGVVDDSQLPKDRFSAERLKGVDSTLKIQPAKLEDSAVYLCASSLNLLTDTQYFGPGTRLTVL.

There are many counts of this clonotype. CDR3 in DNA: TGTGCCTGGTCACGGGACGGTAGCAATCAGCCCCAGCATTTT. As protein: CAWSRDGSNQPQHF. The chain uses TRBV30 and TRBJ1-5; weak D call: TRBD1 (5 bases). This CDR3 is 14 amino acids long. Germline lookup yields CDR1 GTSNPN and CDR2 SVGIG (reference sequence). V was trimmed by 5 bases and J by 0 bases, leaving 11 bases between them.